The present T cell receptor beta chain was sequenced within a study of response to subunit inactivated influenza vaccine. Study results and caveats: Seasonal influenza vaccination, on each occasion, was suggested by the authors to recruit few new T cells.

This clonotype occurred once. The target antigen is unknown. TCRdb re-called the RT-PCR reads through MiXCR, storing one row per CDR3 protein. The table includes roughly 180,000 distinct CDR3 sequences, about 9% detected once. The CDR3 has 15 residues. Looked up from germline, CDR1 is SGDLS and CDR2 is YYNGEE. V shed 3 bases and J 7 bases; nucleotides not matched to a gene: 9. The sequence was collected from a man aged 45-60 years who received an inactivated influenza vaccine. The chain has TRBV9 and TRBJ1-2, with 10 bases aligning to TRBD1. Source: non-naive T cells sorted from PBMCs, taken on the day of vaccination. The CDR3 coding sequence is TGTGCCAGCAGCGCGGGGGACAGGGGCACCGCTGGCTACACCTTC. It codes for CASSAGDRGTAGYTF. Full variable domain (outside the CDR3, taken from reference TRBV9 and TRBJ1-2): DSGVTQTPKHLITATGQRVTLRCSPRSGDLSVYWYQQSLDQGLQFLIQYYNGEERAKGNILERFSAQQFPDLHSELNLSSLELGDSALYFCASSAGDRGTAGYTFGSGTRLTVV.